This T cell receptor (beta chain) came from a study of blood T cells in healthy people across ages. The table lists this clonotype with many counts. PCR was performed a second time for roughly 7 to 11 cycles using a sample-barcoded 5' primer and a J-beta primer mix. MiXCR, run by TCRdb on the 5' RACE reads, gives a single entry per CDR3 protein. This table holds 1.5 million to 2 million distinct CDR3 sequences, 25% to 30% found once. The germline CDR1 and CDR2 sequences are MDHEN and SYDVKM. This CDR3 comprises 13 residues. Trimming shortened V by 1 base and J by 2 bases, and 6 bases separated the two germline ends.

The sequencing input was blood. The chain couples TRBV28 to TRBJ2-7; D gene ambiguous. The TCR was taken from a woman aged 25 to 39 in good health. The DNA of the CDR3 is TGTGCCAGCAGTTTATCCTTCACCTACGAGCAGTACTTC. Amino acids: CASSLSFTYEQYF.